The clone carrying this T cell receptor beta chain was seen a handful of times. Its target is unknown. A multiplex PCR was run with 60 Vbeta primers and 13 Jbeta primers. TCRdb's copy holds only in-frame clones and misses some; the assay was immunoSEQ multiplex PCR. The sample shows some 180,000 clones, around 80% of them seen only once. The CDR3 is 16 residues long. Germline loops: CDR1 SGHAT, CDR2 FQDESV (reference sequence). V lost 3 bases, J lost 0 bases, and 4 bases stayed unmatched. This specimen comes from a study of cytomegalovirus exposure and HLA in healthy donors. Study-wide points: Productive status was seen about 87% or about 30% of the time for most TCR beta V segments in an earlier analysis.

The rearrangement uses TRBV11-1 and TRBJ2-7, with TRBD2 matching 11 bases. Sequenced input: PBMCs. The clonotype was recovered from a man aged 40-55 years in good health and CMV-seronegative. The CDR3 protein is CASSFRTSGFSYEQYF. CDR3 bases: TGTGCCAGCAGCTTTCGGACTAGCGGGTTCTCCTACGAGCAGTACTTC.